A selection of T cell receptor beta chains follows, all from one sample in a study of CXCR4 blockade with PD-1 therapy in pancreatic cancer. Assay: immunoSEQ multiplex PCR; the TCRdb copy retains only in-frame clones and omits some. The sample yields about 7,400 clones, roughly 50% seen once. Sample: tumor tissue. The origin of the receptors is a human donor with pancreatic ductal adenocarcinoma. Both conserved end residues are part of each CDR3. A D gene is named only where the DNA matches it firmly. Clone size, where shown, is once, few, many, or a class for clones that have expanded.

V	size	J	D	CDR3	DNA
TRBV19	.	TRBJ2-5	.	CASSIGRGRQETQYF	TGTGCCAGTAGTATAGGTCGGGGGCGCCAAGAGACCCAGTACTTC
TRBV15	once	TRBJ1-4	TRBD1	CATSRERQGAQKLFF	TGTGCCACCAGCAGGGAAAGACAGGGGGCTCAAAAACTGTTTTTT
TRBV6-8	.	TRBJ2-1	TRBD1	CASSVRQGAQNEQFF	TGTGCCAGCAGTGTTCGACAGGGGGCGCAGAATGAGCAGTTCTTC
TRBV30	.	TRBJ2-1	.	CAWTGRGKDNEQFF	TGTGCCTGGACCGGCAGGGGAAAGGACAATGAGCAGTTCTTC
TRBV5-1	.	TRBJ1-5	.	CASSSDGSNQPQHF	TGCGCCAGCAGCAGCGACGGTAGCAATCAGCCCCAGCATTTT
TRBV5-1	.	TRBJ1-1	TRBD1	CASSLVSGGNTEAFF	TGCGCCAGCAGCTTGGTGTCAGGGGGGAACACTGAAGCTTTCTTT
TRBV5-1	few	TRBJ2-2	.	CASSLKTENTGELFF	TGCGCCAGCAGCTTGAAGACAGAGAACACCGGGGAGCTGTTTTTT
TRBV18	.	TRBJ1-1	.	CASSPPSGGHFTEAFF	TGTGCCAGCTCACCACCAAGCGGGGGGCACTTCACTGAAGCTTTCTTT
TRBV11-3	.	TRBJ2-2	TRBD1	CASSPRRGQSGELFF	TGTGCCAGCAGCCCCCGAAGGGGGCAATCCGGGGAACTGTTTTTT
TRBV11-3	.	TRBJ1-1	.	CASSLSGRWTEAFF	TGTGCCAGCAGCTTATCTGGCAGGTGGACTGAAGCTTTCTTT
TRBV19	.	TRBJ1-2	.	CASRRGTTSGYGYTF	TGTGCCAGTAGGAGGGGAACTACTTCGGGCTATGGCTACACCTTC
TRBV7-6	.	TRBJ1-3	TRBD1	CASSGTGVLSGNTIYF	TGTGCCAGCAGCGGGACAGGGGTCCTCTCTGGAAACACCATATATTTT
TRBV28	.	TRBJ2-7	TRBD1	CASRPRDRSYEQYF	TGTGCCAGCCGACCACGGGACAGATCCTACGAGCAGTACTTC
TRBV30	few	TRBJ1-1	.	CALIRMNTEAFF	TGTGCCCTCATCCGGATGAACACTGAAGCTTTCTTT
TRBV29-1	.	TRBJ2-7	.	CSVAGVVGTYEQYF	TGCAGCGTTGCTGGAGTGGTAGGAACCTACGAGCAGTACTTC
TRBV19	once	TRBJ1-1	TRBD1	CASNKQGSVTEAFF	TGTGCCAGTAACAAACAGGGGAGTGTCACTGAAGCTTTCTTT
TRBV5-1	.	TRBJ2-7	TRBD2	CASSLLAGGYEQYF	TGCGCCAGCAGCTTACTAGCGGGGGGCTACGAGCAGTACTTC
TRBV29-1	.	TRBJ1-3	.	CSVTGGDAGNTIYF	TGCAGCGTAACGGGAGGGGACGCTGGAAACACCATATATTTT
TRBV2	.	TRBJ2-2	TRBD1	CASRGTGGTGELFF	TGTGCCAGCAGGGGGACAGGGGGCACCGGGGAGCTGTTTTTT
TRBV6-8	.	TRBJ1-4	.	CASNYQEINEKLFF	TGTGCCAGCAATTACCAGGAGATAAATGAAAAACTGTTTTTT
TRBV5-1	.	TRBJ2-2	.	CASSLKLSGLAGELFF	TGCGCCAGCAGCTTGAAGTTGTCAGGTCTTGCCGGGGAGCTGTTTTTT
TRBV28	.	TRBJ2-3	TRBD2	CASSLGLAGGGADTQYF	TGTGCCAGCAGTCTGGGACTAGCGGGAGGTGGTGCAGATACGCAGTATTTT
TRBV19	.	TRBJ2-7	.	CASSIQGLDEQYF	TGTGCCAGTAGTATTCAGGGTCTCGACGAGCAGTACTTC
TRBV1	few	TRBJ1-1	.	CASSRVGHSSRDTEAFF	TGCGCCAGCAGCCGAGTGGGCCATTCTTCCAGGGACACTGAAGCTTTCTTT